Listed below are T cell receptor beta chains from one sample, sequenced in a study of blood T cell repertoires in COVID-19. The table came from immunoSEQ multiplex PCR; TCRdb's copy has only in-frame clones and leaves some out. The table includes under 200,000 clones, 84% detected once. The source material was peripheral blood. These receptors all stem from a woman at least 80 years old with COVID-19, enrolled during active disease. CDR3s include the opening cysteine and the closing phenylalanine or tryptophan. The order of the fields is clone size, D gene, J gene, V gene, CDR3 protein, CDR3 DNA. The D gene is left open where the match is weak. Clone size is shown for a subset of rows, as once, few, many or a class of expanded clone.

abundance: NA
d_gene: NA
j_gene: TRBJ1-1
v_gene: TRBV10-3
CDR3aa: CAIKGGMNTEAFF
CDR3nt: TGTGCCATAAAGGGGGGGATGAACACTGAAGCTTTCTTT

abundance: NA
d_gene: TRBD1
j_gene: TRBJ1-5
v_gene: TRBV19
CDR3aa: CASSPSGQGRNQPQHF
CDR3nt: TGTGCCAGTAGTCCCTCCGGACAGGGCCGCAATCAGCCCCAGCATTTT

abundance: NA
d_gene: TRBD2
j_gene: TRBJ2-1
v_gene: TRBV12-3/TRBV12-4
CDR3aa: CASSFGGGNEQFF
CDR3nt: TGTGCCAGCAGTTTCGGCGGGGGCAATGAGCAGTTCTTC

abundance: once
d_gene: TRBD1
j_gene: TRBJ1-2
v_gene: TRBV24-1
CDR3aa: CATSQMGQGANRDGYTF
CDR3nt: TGTGCCACCAGTCAAATGGGACAGGGGGCGAATCGGGATGGCTACACCTTC

abundance: NA
d_gene: NA
j_gene: TRBJ2-7
v_gene: TRBV3-1/TRBV3-2
CDR3aa: CASSQTGQSYEQYF
CDR3nt: TGTGCCAGCAGCCAGACAGGACAATCCTACGAGCAGTACTTC

abundance: NA
d_gene: NA
j_gene: TRBJ1-2
v_gene: TRBV5-4
CDR3aa: CASSLESQPHRYTF
CDR3nt: TGTGCCAGCAGCTTGGAGTCACAGCCGCATCGCTACACCTTC

abundance: NA
d_gene: NA
j_gene: TRBJ2-5
v_gene: TRBV30
CDR3aa: CAWSLFGYEGTQYF
CDR3nt: TGTGCCTGGAGCCTTTTTGGGTATGAGGGGACCCAGTACTTC

abundance: NA
d_gene: NA
j_gene: TRBJ2-1
v_gene: TRBV20-1
CDR3aa: CSAQRRGEQFF
CDR3nt: TGCAGTGCTCAACGCCGAGGTGAGCAGTTCTTC

abundance: NA
d_gene: TRBD1
j_gene: TRBJ2-3
v_gene: TRBV2
CDR3aa: CASGEQGAGPDTQYF
CDR3nt: TGTGCCAGCGGAGAACAGGGGGCAGGGCCAGATACGCAGTATTTT

abundance: NA
d_gene: TRBD2
j_gene: TRBJ2-1
v_gene: TRBV12-5
CDR3aa: CASQGLAGVLMFF
CDR3nt: TGTGCTAGCCAGGGACTAGCGGGGGTATTAATGTTCTTC

abundance: NA
d_gene: NA
j_gene: TRBJ2-2
v_gene: TRBV6-5
CDR3aa: CASSRTVFTTGELFF
CDR3nt: TGTGCCAGCAGTCGGACAGTCTTTACCACCGGGGAGCTGTTTTTT

abundance: once
d_gene: TRBD2
j_gene: TRBJ2-5
v_gene: TRBV27
CDR3aa: CASSFRTSGLTETQYF
CDR3nt: TGTGCCAGCAGTTTTCGGACTAGCGGGTTAACGGAGACCCAGTACTTC

abundance: NA
d_gene: NA
j_gene: TRBJ1-1
v_gene: TRBV5-4
CDR3aa: CASSLARSNTEAFF
CDR3nt: TGTGCCAGCAGCTTGGCCAGGTCGAACACTGAAGCTTTCTTT

abundance: few
d_gene: TRBD1
j_gene: TRBJ1-5
v_gene: TRBV27
CDR3aa: CASSFTGGSSNQPQHF
CDR3nt: TGTGCCAGCAGTTTCACAGGGGGTTCGAGCAATCAGCCCCAGCATTTT

abundance: NA
d_gene: NA
j_gene: TRBJ2-5
v_gene: TRBV30
CDR3aa: CAWSVGRETQYF
CDR3nt: TGTGCCTGGAGTGTCGGTCGCGAGACCCAGTACTTC

abundance: NA
d_gene: TRBD1
j_gene: TRBJ2-4
v_gene: TRBV11-2
CDR3aa: CASSEGTGGNTLAKNIQYF
CDR3nt: TGTGCCAGCAGCGAAGGGACAGGCGGAAATACCCTAGCCAAAAACATTCAGTACTTC

abundance: NA
d_gene: NA
j_gene: TRBJ1-1
v_gene: TRBV4-2
CDR3aa: CASSQDWGDTEAFF
CDR3nt: TGTGCCAGCAGCCAAGATTGGGGGGACACTGAAGCTTTCTTT

abundance: NA
d_gene: NA
j_gene: TRBJ2-1
v_gene: TRBV5-1
CDR3aa: CASSLNGIYNEQFF
CDR3nt: TGCGCCAGCAGCTTGAACGGGATCTACAATGAGCAGTTCTTC

abundance: once
d_gene: TRBD1
j_gene: TRBJ1-2
v_gene: TRBV30
CDR3aa: CACYRGTDNYGYTF
CDR3nt: TGTGCCTGCTACCGCGGGACAGATAACTATGGCTACACCTTC

abundance: NA
d_gene: NA
j_gene: TRBJ1-5
v_gene: TRBV6-6
CDR3aa: CASSYEVNQPQHF
CDR3nt: TGTGCCAGCAGTTACGAGGTGAATCAGCCCCAGCATTTT

abundance: once
d_gene: TRBD1
j_gene: TRBJ2-5
v_gene: TRBV19
CDR3aa: CASSRPTGETQYF
CDR3nt: TGTGCCAGTAGTCGCCCGACAGGGGAGACCCAGTACTTC

abundance: NA
d_gene: TRBD1
j_gene: TRBJ2-3
v_gene: TRBV5-1
CDR3aa: CASSLGQGYSDTQYF
CDR3nt: TGCGCCAGCAGCTTAGGACAGGGGTATTCGGATACGCAGTATTTT

abundance: NA
d_gene: NA
j_gene: TRBJ2-6
v_gene: TRBV27
CDR3aa: CASSLFGQQFNSGANVLTF
CDR3nt: TGTGCCAGCAGTTTATTTGGACAGCAGTTTAACTCTGGGGCCAACGTCCTGACTTTC

abundance: NA
d_gene: TRBD1
j_gene: TRBJ1-2
v_gene: TRBV7-3
CDR3aa: CASSLTGDYGYTF
CDR3nt: TGTGCCAGCAGCTTGACAGGGGACTATGGCTACACCTTC

abundance: NA
d_gene: NA
j_gene: TRBJ1-3
v_gene: TRBV10-2
CDR3aa: CASSDYNSGNTIYF
CDR3nt: TGCGCCAGCAGTGATTATAACTCTGGAAACACCATATATTTT